A selection of T cell receptor beta chains follows, all from one sample in a study of T cell clones after liver transplantation. The repertoire was sequenced with immunoSEQ multiplex PCR; TCRdb's copy has only in-frame clones and lacks some. There are fewer than 7,000 clones in the sample; 70% to 80% occur only once, and roughly a third lies in the top ten. The input for sequencing was CD8+ T cells from blood, taken 24 months after liver transplant. The receptors originated from a human patient who received a liver transplant. Some T cells may be supplied by the graft donor. Each CDR3 is given with its conserved first and last residue. The order of the fields is V gene, CDR3 protein.

v_gene: TRBV29-1
CDR3aa: CSVEASGSPYNEQFF

v_gene: TRBV9
CDR3aa: CASSVWVENTEAFF

v_gene: TRBV7-8
CDR3aa: CASSFRTSGGAGELFF

v_gene: TRBV10-2
CDR3aa: CASSDPTGGFAELFF

v_gene: TRBV6-4
CDR3aa: CASKRTSGGGDTQYF

v_gene: TRBV5-5
CDR3aa: CASSLGQYNEQFF

v_gene: TRBV5-4
CDR3aa: CASSSGLEVYEQYF

v_gene: TRBV7-9
CDR3aa: CASSHDPGSEQYF

v_gene: TRBV10-2
CDR3aa: CASSAGGPDTQYF

v_gene: TRBV5-6
CDR3aa: CASSPGTERGAQYF

v_gene: TRBV7-9
CDR3aa: CASEGPKNIQYF

v_gene: TRBV11-1
CDR3aa: CASSLGRVTDTQYF

v_gene: TRBV13
CDR3aa: CASRESTYEQYF

v_gene: TRBV9
CDR3aa: CASSFHRDPDTEAFF

v_gene: TRBV19
CDR3aa: CASRALTGSNQPQHF

v_gene: TRBV10-1
CDR3aa: CASSEKDPLKEQFF

v_gene: TRBV7-9
CDR3aa: CASRPGSSYNEQFF

v_gene: TRBV9
CDR3aa: CASSETGGGPDGYTF

v_gene: TRBV29-1
CDR3aa: CSVSGTSGIYEQYF

v_gene: TRBV7-3
CDR3aa: CASSLAGGDTGELFF

v_gene: TRBV27
CDR3aa: CASTFGTEAFF

v_gene: TRBV7-9
CDR3aa: CASSPGQISTDTQYF

v_gene: TRBV28
CDR3aa: CASSAGEYEQYF

v_gene: TRBV28
CDR3aa: CASSDPPGEELFF

v_gene: TRBV5-1
CDR3aa: CASSSGGVWTDEKLFF

v_gene: TRBV12-5
CDR3aa: CASGLVVGATTEAFF

v_gene: TRBV7-9
CDR3aa: CASSPRDTYGYTF

v_gene: TRBV2
CDR3aa: CASSEEVIGNYEQYF

v_gene: TRBV7-9
CDR3aa: CASSLGDLSQHF

v_gene: TRBV5-4
CDR3aa: CASSRTGEQYF

v_gene: TRBV5-1
CDR3aa: CASSLLDDTQYF

v_gene: TRBV9
CDR3aa: CASSVDGGSYNEQFF

v_gene: TRBV6-1
CDR3aa: CASNLVAGRSYEQYF

v_gene: TRBV21-1
CDR3aa: CASSIPGTDTSFRTDTQYF

v_gene: TRBV4-1
CDR3aa: CASSQDYGELFF

v_gene: TRBV4-1
CDR3aa: CASSQGTDRVTYEQYF

v_gene: TRBV27
CDR3aa: CASRTGYNEQFF

v_gene: TRBV6-5
CDR3aa: CASSYSDGLSTDTQYF

v_gene: TRBV27
CDR3aa: CASSFVGSGLAGTGELFF

v_gene: TRBV5-6
CDR3aa: CASSLGAGAHDEQYF

v_gene: TRBV5-1
CDR3aa: CASSSPGDYYEQYF

v_gene: TRBV7-9
CDR3aa: CASSVNEQFF

v_gene: TRBV30
CDR3aa: CAWSVKGNSSAQNYGYTF

v_gene: TRBV4-1
CDR3aa: CASSQEGTGYTEAFF

v_gene: TRBV5-6
CDR3aa: CASSSDSLTDTQYF

v_gene: TRBV19
CDR3aa: CASQSGTGELFF

v_gene: TRBV15
CDR3aa: CATSREGAGFKDTQYF

v_gene: TRBV7-3
CDR3aa: CASSPGGGVQETQYF

v_gene: TRBV4-3
CDR3aa: CASSPGLAVPGSYEQYF

v_gene: TRBV6-5
CDR3aa: CASSSDYNEQFF

v_gene: TRBV15
CDR3aa: CATSIFTGGTFF

v_gene: TRBV29-1
CDR3aa: CSVVGRLNTGELFF

v_gene: TRBV4-1
CDR3aa: CASSSGEAGATYEQYF

v_gene: TRBV5-4
CDR3aa: CASSLLPRTGTNYGYTF

v_gene: TRBV4-1
CDR3aa: CASSWMDYNEQFF

v_gene: TRBV29-1
CDR3aa: CSVDAGQGGGNTIYF

v_gene: TRBV9
CDR3aa: CASSAQERNQPQHF

v_gene: TRBV11-2
CDR3aa: CASSLVQGSSYNEQFF

v_gene: TRBV2
CDR3aa: CASNLSGGGGTDTQYF